One TCR beta chain is described in this entry. Its antigen is not known. One base away lies a much larger clone, so this may be a sequencing read error. Certain patients were not enrolled. These were patients with other autoimmune diseases, uncontrolled infections, pregnancy or lactation. The starting material, 10 ml of fresh peripheral blood, provided the PBMCs. This entry is derived from a study of Graves' ophthalmopathy and Graves' hyperthyroidism. The CDR3 has 14 residues. The germline V and J ends were trimmed by 4 bases and 7 bases, with 16 bases remaining between them. Germline CDR1 is DFQATT and CDR2 is SNEGSKA (reference sequence). Study outcomes and limitations: A roughly 81% specificity and nearly 90% sensitivity were achieved by a 13-signature model that separated ophthalmopathy from stable hyperthyroidism. In blood appeared most of the expanded thyroid clonotypes whose frequency exceeded 0.001.

RNA transcripts served as template for amplifying TCR beta CDR3 sequences. HTBI-primed RT-PCR formed the first round, and a multiplex PCR formed the second. TCRdb re-called the multiplex PCR reads with MiXCR, one entry per CDR3 protein. The data show 500,000 to 800,000 distinct CDR3 sequences, roughly two fifths seen once. This receptor was obtained from an adult man with Graves' ophthalmopathy. The rearrangement joins TRBV20-1 to TRBJ1-4; D may be TRBD1 (6 bases). Specimen: peripheral blood. CDR3 coding DNA: TGCAGTGCTACAGGGGATGTGACCGTTGAAAAACTGTTTTTT. Translating gives CSATGDVTVEKLFF.